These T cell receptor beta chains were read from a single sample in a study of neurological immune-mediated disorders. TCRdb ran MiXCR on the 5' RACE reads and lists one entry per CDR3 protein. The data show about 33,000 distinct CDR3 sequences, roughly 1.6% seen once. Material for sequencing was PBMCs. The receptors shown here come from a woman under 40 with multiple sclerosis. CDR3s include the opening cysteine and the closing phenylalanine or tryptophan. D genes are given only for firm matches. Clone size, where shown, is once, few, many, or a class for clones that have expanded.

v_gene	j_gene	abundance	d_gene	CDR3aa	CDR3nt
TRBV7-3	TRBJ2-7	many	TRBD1	CASSLNPWGQKGYEQYF	TGTGCCAGCAGCCTCAACCCGTGGGGACAGAAAGGCTACGAGCAGTACTTC
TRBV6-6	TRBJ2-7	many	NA	CASEGQLGYEQYF	TGTGCCAGTGAAGGACAGTTGGGCTACGAGCAGTACTTC
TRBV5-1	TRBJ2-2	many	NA	CASSLGQGGRAGELFF	TGCGCCAGCAGCTTGGGGCAAGGCGGAAGGGCCGGGGAGCTGTTTTTT
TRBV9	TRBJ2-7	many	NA	CASSPRALSSYEQYF	TGTGCCAGCAGCCCCCGGGCCCTTAGCTCCTACGAGCAGTACTTC
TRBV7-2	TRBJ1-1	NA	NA	CASRVSGTQNTEAFF	TGTGCCAGCAGGGTATCCGGGACACAGAACACTGAAGCTTTCTTT
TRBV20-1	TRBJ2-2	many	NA	CSANGLLRRELFF	TGCAGTGCTAACGGTCTCCTAAGGCGGGAGCTGTTTTTT
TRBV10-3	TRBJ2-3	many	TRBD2	CAISEPGLVTDTQYF	TGTGCCATCAGTGAGCCGGGACTAGTCACAGATACGCAGTATTTT
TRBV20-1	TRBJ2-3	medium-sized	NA	CSARPRADTQYF	TGCAGTGCTAGGCCAAGGGCAGATACGCAGTATTTT
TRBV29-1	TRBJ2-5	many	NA	CSVAEETQYF	TGCAGCGTTGCAGAAGAGACCCAGTACTTC
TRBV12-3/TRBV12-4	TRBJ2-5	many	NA	CASTPGGETQYF	TGTGCCAGCACACCCGGGGGCGAGACCCAGTACTTC
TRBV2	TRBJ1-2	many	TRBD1	CASSENRGYGYTF	TGTGCCAGCAGTGAAAACAGGGGCTATGGCTACACCTTC
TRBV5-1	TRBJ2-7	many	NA	CASSLGVWTENQQYF	TGCGCCAGCAGCTTGGGGGTCTGGACCGAAAACCAGCAGTACTTC
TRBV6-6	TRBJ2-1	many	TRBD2	CASSVRAGGYNEQFF	TGTGCCAGCAGTGTTAGAGCGGGGGGGTATAATGAGCAGTTCTTC
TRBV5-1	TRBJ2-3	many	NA	CASSSAGYTDTQYF	TGCGCCAGCAGCTCCGCCGGTTACACAGATACGCAGTATTTT
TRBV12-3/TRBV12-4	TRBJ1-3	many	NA	CASDPGYRNTIYF	TGTGCCAGCGATCCAGGGTATAGAAACACCATATATTTT
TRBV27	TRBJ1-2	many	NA	CASSLLRSRVGGYTF	TGTGCCAGCAGTTTATTGAGATCCAGGGTGGGTGGCTACACCTTC
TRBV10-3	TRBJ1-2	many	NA	CAISESLVQGTGYTF	TGTGCCATCAGTGAGTCACTTGTCCAGGGCACTGGCTACACCTTC
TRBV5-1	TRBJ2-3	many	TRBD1	CASRPTDRPTDTQYF	TGCGCCAGCAGGCCAACGGACAGGCCCACAGATACGCAGTATTTT
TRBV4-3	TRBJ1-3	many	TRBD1	CASSQETGSSGNTIYF	TGCGCCAGCAGCCAAGAGACAGGGAGCTCTGGAAACACCATATATTTT
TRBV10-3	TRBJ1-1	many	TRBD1	CAISEWGQGTEAFF	TGTGCCATCAGTGAGTGGGGACAGGGCACTGAAGCTTTCTTT
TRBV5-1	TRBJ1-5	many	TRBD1	CASSPTGNNQPQHF	TGCGCCAGCAGCCCGACAGGGAACAATCAGCCCCAGCATTTT
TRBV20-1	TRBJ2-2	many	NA	CSARDGRPANTGELFF	TGCAGTGCTAGAGATGGTAGGCCAGCCAACACCGGGGAGCTGTTTTTT
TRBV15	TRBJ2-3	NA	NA	CATRGVRSTDTQYF	TGTGCCACCAGAGGGGTCAGATCCACAGATACGCAGTATTTT
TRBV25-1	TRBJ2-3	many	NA	CASSEFGRSGTDTQYF	TGTGCCAGCAGTGAATTTGGGCGGTCGGGCACAGATACGCAGTATTTT
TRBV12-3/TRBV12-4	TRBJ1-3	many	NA	CASSLNLGNTIYF	TGTGCCAGCAGTTTGAACCTGGGAAACACCATATATTTT
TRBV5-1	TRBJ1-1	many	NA	CASSLATTQVNTEAFF	TGCGCCAGCAGCTTGGCCACGACTCAGGTGAACACTGAAGCTTTCTTT
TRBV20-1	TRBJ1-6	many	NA	CSASRGAWNSPLHF	TGCAGTGCATCGAGGGGGGCTTGGAATTCACCCCTCCACTTT
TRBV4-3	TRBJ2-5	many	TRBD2	CASSQAFGAGVETQYF	TGCGCCAGCAGCCAAGCCTTTGGGGCGGGGGTAGAGACCCAGTACTTC
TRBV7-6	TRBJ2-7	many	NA	CASSLRDGHSYEQYF	TGTGCCAGCAGCCTGCGGGACGGCCACTCCTACGAGCAGTACTTC
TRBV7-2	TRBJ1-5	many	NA	CASSSMWNQPQHF	TGTGCCAGCAGCTCGATGTGGAATCAGCCCCAGCATTTT
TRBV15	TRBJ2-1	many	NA	CATSTHGGGGEQFF	TGTGCCACCAGCACCCATGGGGGGGGCGGGGAGCAGTTCTTC
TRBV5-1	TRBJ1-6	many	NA	CASKLDSYNSPLHF	TGCGCCAGCAAGTTGGACTCCTATAATTCACCCCTCCACTTT
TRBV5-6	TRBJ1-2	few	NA	CASRNFGVGANYGYTF	TGTGCCAGCAGAAATTTTGGGGTAGGAGCTAACTATGGCTACACCTTC
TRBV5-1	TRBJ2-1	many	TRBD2	CASSRLGGTNEQFF	TGCGCCAGCAGCCGACTCGGGGGGACCAATGAGCAGTTCTTC
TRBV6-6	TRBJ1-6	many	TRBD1	CASILIQGNGSPLHF	TGTGCCAGCATTCTAATACAGGGGAATGGGTCACCCCTCCACTTT
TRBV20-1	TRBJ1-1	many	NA	CSARRDLDTEAFF	TGCAGTGCTAGGAGGGATCTGGACACTGAAGCTTTCTTT
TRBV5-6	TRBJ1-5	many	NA	CASSFVGAGQPQHF	TGTGCCAGCAGCTTCGTGGGGGCAGGGCAGCCCCAGCATTTT
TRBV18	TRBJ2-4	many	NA	CASSPKSPGAGDIQYF	TGTGCCAGCTCACCAAAGTCTCCGGGGGCTGGGGACATTCAGTACTTC
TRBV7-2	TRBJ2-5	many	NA	CASSLGARETQYF	TGTGCCAGCAGCTTAGGAGCCCGGGAGACCCAGTACTTC
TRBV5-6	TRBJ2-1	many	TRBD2	CASSLRTSGFNEQFF	TGTGCCAGCAGCTTGCGGACTAGCGGGTTTAATGAGCAGTTCTTC
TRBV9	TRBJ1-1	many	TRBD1	CASSPVGTGHGTTEAFF	TGTGCCAGCAGCCCGGTTGGGACAGGGCACGGGACCACTGAAGCTTTCTTT
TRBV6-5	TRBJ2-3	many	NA	CASSPGPGTDTQYF	TGTGCCAGCAGCCCCGGACCTGGCACAGATACGCAGTATTTT
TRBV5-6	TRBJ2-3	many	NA	CASSFRGSTDTQYF	TGTGCCAGCAGCTTCCGGGGGTCGACAGATACGCAGTATTTT
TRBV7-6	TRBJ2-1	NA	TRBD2	CASSFGLAGWGNEQFF	TGTGCCAGCAGCTTCGGACTAGCGGGGTGGGGCAATGAGCAGTTCTTC
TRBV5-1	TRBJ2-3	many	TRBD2	CASTIGGAGDTQYF	TGCGCCAGTACCATCGGGGGGGCCGGGGATACGCAGTATTTT